A selection of T cell receptor beta chains follows, all from one sample in a study of T-cell reconstitution after alpha-beta-depleted transplantation in children. MiXCR, run by TCRdb on the PCR reads, gives a single entry per CDR3 protein. The table lists under 400,000 distinct CDR3 sequences, approximately 23% of them singletons, with over 9.5% in the top ten. This specimen consisted of PBMCs, mostly from graft donor cells, obtained 180 days after TCRalphabeta/CD19-depleted stem cell transplant. These receptors came from a male patient between 5 and 17 years old who had a stem cell transplant for acute lymphoblastic leukemia, so the T cells may come from the graft donor. Both conserved end residues are part of each CDR3. A D gene is named only where the DNA matches it firmly. Clone size is shown for a subset of rows, as once, few, many or a class of expanded clone.

cdr3_aa	cdr3_nt	clone_size	d_call	v_call	j_call
CASSVGLAGGIVTGELFF	TGTGCCAGCAGCGTAGGGCTAGCGGGAGGCATAGTCACCGGGGAGCTGTTTTTT	.	TRBD2	TRBV9	TRBJ2-2
CASSPRTGAMNTEAFF	TGTGCCAGCAGCCCCCGGACAGGGGCCATGAACACTGAAGCTTTCTTT	.	TRBD1	TRBV9	TRBJ1-1
CSVERGMDTEAFF	TGCAGCGTTGAGCGGGGGATGGACACTGAAGCTTTCTTT	.	.	TRBV29-1	TRBJ1-1
CASSGGQAPYEQYF	TGTGCCAGCAGCGGCGGACAGGCACCCTACGAGCAGTACTTC	.	TRBD1	TRBV25-1	TRBJ2-7
CSAISGSYYEQYF	TGCAGTGCTATTAGCGGGAGCTACTACGAGCAGTACTTC	few	TRBD2	TRBV20-1	TRBJ2-7
CASSFWGDTEAFF	TGTGCCAGCAGCTTTTGGGGGGACACTGAAGCTTTCTTT	few	.	TRBV7-9	TRBJ1-1
CASSLGGTGSNEQFF	TGCGCCAGCAGCTTAGGTGGGACAGGGTCTAATGAGCAGTTCTTC	few	TRBD1	TRBV5-1	TRBJ2-1
CSARTRQGSTEAFF	TGCAGTGCTCGGACCCGACAGGGGTCCACTGAAGCTTTCTTT	few	TRBD1	TRBV20-1	TRBJ1-1
CASSPSSGTSGLRKNEQFF	TGCGCCAGCAGCCCTAGTTCCGGGACTAGCGGTTTAAGGAAGAATGAGCAGTTCTTC	few	TRBD2	TRBV5-1	TRBJ2-1
CASSFSTGYYGYTF	TGTGCCAGCAGTTTTTCGACAGGGTACTATGGCTACACCTTC	.	TRBD1	TRBV12-3/TRBV12-4	TRBJ1-2
CASSFHKGLIGGEKLFF	TGTGCCAGCAGCTTTCACAAGGGACTCATTGGGGGTGAAAAACTGTTTTTT	.	.	TRBV7-8	TRBJ1-4
CASSYSRGGTSGGRYNEQFF	TGCGCCAGCAGCTATTCACGAGGTGGGACTAGCGGGGGGAGATACAATGAGCAGTTCTTC	.	TRBD2	TRBV5-1	TRBJ2-1
CASSQGPQGVQETQYF	TGCGCCAGCAGCCAAGGGCCACAGGGTGTCCAAGAGACCCAGTACTTC	few	.	TRBV4-1	TRBJ2-5
CSARAGRKTDTQYF	TGCAGTGCTAGAGCTGGAAGGAAGACAGATACGCAGTATTTT	.	.	TRBV20-1	TRBJ2-3
CASSSRSSHFTDTQYF	TGTGCCAGCAGCTCTCGGTCTAGCCATTTCACAGATACGCAGTATTTT	few	.	TRBV11-1	TRBJ2-3
CASSEGQGGGYEQYF	TGCGCCAGCAGCGAGGGACAGGGGGGTGGCTACGAGCAGTACTTC	.	TRBD1	TRBV5-1	TRBJ2-7
CASSPHPDGYNEQFF	TGTGCCAGCAGTCCCCATCCGGACGGGTACAATGAGCAGTTCTTC	few	.	TRBV6-1	TRBJ2-1
CASTRHPGPSNQPQHF	TGTGCCAGCACCCGACACCCGGGCCCGAGCAATCAGCCCCAGCATTTT	few	.	TRBV4-2	TRBJ1-5
CASSLASGLAHSEQFF	TGCGCCAGCAGCTTGGCTTCCGGACTAGCTCACAGCGAGCAGTTCTTC	many	TRBD2	TRBV5-1	TRBJ2-1
CASSSAPRDPTSTQYF	TGCGCCAGCAGCTCTGCTCCACGGGACCCCACTAGTACGCAGTATTTT	few	.	TRBV5-1	TRBJ2-3
CASSEGSVGTQYF	TGTGCCAGCAGTGAAGGGTCTGTGGGTACGCAGTATTTT	.	.	TRBV25-1	TRBJ2-3
CASSLSGGQPQHF	TGCGCCAGCAGCTTGTCAGGGGGTCAGCCCCAGCATTTT	many	TRBD1	TRBV27	TRBJ1-5
CASSETSGGGLADTQYF	TGTGCCAGCAGTGAGACTAGCGGGGGCGGATTAGCAGATACGCAGTATTTT	.	TRBD2	TRBV6-4	TRBJ2-3
CASSTDSYTEAFF	TGTGCCAGCAGCACGGACAGCTACACTGAAGCTTTCTTT	.	.	TRBV11-3	TRBJ1-1
CSARGGLGAGELFF	TGCAGTGCTAGAGGCGGACTAGGGGCCGGGGAGCTGTTTTTT	few	TRBD2	TRBV20-1	TRBJ2-2
CASSHPGLQNNEQFF	TGCGCCAGCAGCCACCCGGGACTACAAAACAATGAGCAGTTCTTC	few	TRBD2	TRBV4-1	TRBJ2-1
CSVAPSIGEKLFF	TGCAGCGTCGCCCCCTCAATAGGAGAAAAACTGTTTTTT	few	.	TRBV29-1	TRBJ1-4
CASSQTGLRNTIYF	TGTGCCAGCAGTCAGACAGGGTTGAGAAACACCATATATTTT	few	TRBD1	TRBV6-1	TRBJ1-3
CSARVLTGSPVGSTDTQYF	TGCAGTGCTAGAGTCCTGACAGGCTCGCCCGTTGGTAGCACAGATACGCAGTATTTT	.	.	TRBV20-1	TRBJ2-3
CASSYRGPENTIYF	TGTGCCAGCAGCTACAGGGGGCCCGAGAACACCATATATTTT	.	TRBD1	TRBV7-9	TRBJ1-3
CASSRDGTDEQYF	TGTGCCAGCAGTAGAGACGGGACGGACGAGCAGTACTTC	.	.	TRBV6-1	TRBJ2-7
CASEDVGQVHYGYTF	TGTGCCAGCGAGGATGTTGGACAGGTCCACTATGGCTACACCTTC	.	TRBD1	TRBV19	TRBJ1-2
CSDLAGPYNEQFF	TGCAGTGACCTCGCGGGCCCTTACAATGAGCAGTTCTTC	.	.	TRBV20-1	TRBJ2-1
CASSQDTLWDEQYF	TGCGCCAGCAGCCAAGATACGCTATGGGACGAGCAGTACTTC	few	.	TRBV4-1	TRBJ2-7
CASSSSAGESYEQYF	TGTGCCAGCAGTTCCTCAGCGGGAGAGAGCTACGAGCAGTACTTC	.	TRBD2	TRBV6-5	TRBJ2-7
CSARVLAGLNEQFF	TGCAGTGCTAGAGTGCTAGCGGGACTAAATGAGCAGTTCTTC	many	TRBD2	TRBV20-1	TRBJ2-1
CASTLTRTGELFF	TGCGCCAGCACCCTTACTAGGACCGGGGAGCTGTTTTTT	few	.	TRBV5-1	TRBJ2-2
CASSFWGAEAFF	TGTGCCAGCAGCTTTTGGGGGGCTGAAGCTTTCTTT	few	.	TRBV7-9	TRBJ1-1
CASSEVLRAAYGYTF	TGTGCCAGCAGTGAAGTGCTCAGGGCGGCCTATGGCTACACCTTC	few	.	TRBV6-1	TRBJ1-2
CASSLDSGDGHEQYF	TGCGCCAGCAGCTTGGATTCGGGAGATGGCCACGAGCAGTACTTC	few	.	TRBV5-1	TRBJ2-7
CASGDGDIRSHEQYF	TGTGCCAGCGGGGATGGGGATATAAGGTCCCACGAGCAGTACTTC	.	.	TRBV2	TRBJ2-7
CASSRVRYSYNEQFF	TGTGCCAGCAGTCGTGTGCGATACTCCTACAATGAGCAGTTCTTC	.	.	TRBV6-1	TRBJ2-1
CASSKGTGNAYEQYF	TGTGCCAGCAGCAAAGGGACAGGGAACGCCTACGAGCAGTACTTC	few	TRBD1	TRBV7-8	TRBJ2-7
CASRLAGGKAYEQYF	TGTGCCAGCAGGCTTGCGGGGGGGAAAGCCTACGAGCAGTACTTC	.	TRBD2	TRBV5-4	TRBJ2-7
CAWNFGDEQYF	TGTGCCTGGAATTTCGGGGACGAGCAGTACTTC	few	.	TRBV30	TRBJ2-7
CASSPRLATDTQYF	TGTGCCAGCAGTCCCCGGCTAGCGACAGATACGCAGTATTTT	.	.	TRBV28	TRBJ2-3
CASSLLGLASYNEQFF	TGTGCCAGCAGCTTACTGGGACTAGCTTCCTACAATGAGCAGTTCTTC	few	TRBD2	TRBV7-9	TRBJ2-1
CASSESTLAAHYNEQFF	TGCGCCAGCAGTGAGTCTACCCTAGCGGCCCATTACAATGAGCAGTTCTTC	.	TRBD2	TRBV10-1	TRBJ2-1
CARSVPDRRNTEAFF	TGTGCCCGGAGTGTACCGGACAGGAGAAACACTGAAGCTTTCTTT	.	TRBD1	TRBV30	TRBJ1-1
CAISETGGLAGPQHF	TGTGCCATCAGTGAGACAGGGGGGCTGGCTGGGCCCCAGCATTTT	few	TRBD1	TRBV10-3	TRBJ1-5
CSVEIGQFSYEQYF	TGCAGCGTTGAAATAGGTCAGTTTTCCTACGAGCAGTACTTC	once	.	TRBV29-1	TRBJ2-7
CSAGPGTGGNQPQHF	TGCAGTGCTGGGCCCGGGACAGGGGGCAATCAGCCCCAGCATTTT	few	TRBD1	TRBV20-1	TRBJ1-5
CASSQTGSSNQPQHF	TGTGCCAGCAGCCAGACAGGGTCGAGCAATCAGCCCCAGCATTTT	.	TRBD1	TRBV7-9	TRBJ1-5
CASSFLGGSYTGELFF	TGCGCCAGCAGCTTCCTGGGCGGGAGTTACACCGGGGAGCTGTTTTTT	few	TRBD2	TRBV5-1	TRBJ2-2
CASSLTLGLEGVGEQYF	TGTGCCAGCAGTTTAACCCTGGGGCTAGAGGGAGTAGGCGAGCAGTACTTC	.	.	TRBV12-3/TRBV12-4	TRBJ2-7